The TCR beta chain described here comes from a study of blood T cell repertoires in COVID-19. Study context: PBMCs, B-cell-depleted T cells, or T cells were the source of the cDNA or gDNA that made up the material.

Germline-derived CDR1 and CDR2 are MNHEY and SVGAGI. The trim removed 2 bases at V and 6 bases at J, leaving 2 bases unmatched. The CDR3 has 16 amino acids. Seattle patients were enrolled during active infection and followed longitudinally. This clone was detected once. Source study methods: Amplification of reference gene primers was used by the study to estimate nucleated cell counts. The repertoire was sequenced with immunoSEQ multiplex PCR; TCRdb's copy has only in-frame clones and lacks some. Clone size and the V and J calls come from that table; the DNA yielded D and trimming. The sample has about 82,000 clones, 75% to 85% seen once.

The clonotype originates from a man aged 55 to 69 with COVID-19, enrolled during active disease. The rearrangement uses TRBV6-5 and TRBJ2-2; 14 bases map to TRBD2. The material sequenced was peripheral blood. The CDR3 sequence is CASSYTGLAGAGELFF. For the CDR3, the DNA is TGTGCCAGCAGTTACACGGGACTAGCGGGAGCCGGGGAGCTGTTTTTT.